A selection of T cell receptor beta chains follows, all from one sample in a study of identical twins. TCRdb re-called the 5' RACE reads through MiXCR, storing one row per CDR3 protein. The repertoire holds about 570,000 distinct CDR3 sequences, with nearly 10% as singletons. These data were also filed under a second study, of yellow fever vaccine responses in identical twins.

The sample consisted of PBMCs. These receptor sequences come from a woman in her late teens or twenties in good health. Each CDR3 is given with its conserved first and last residue. The D gene is left open where the match is weak. Clone size is shown for a subset of rows, as once, few, many or a class of expanded clone.

many	TRBV7-2	.	TRBJ2-2	TGTGCCAGCAGCCAAGACAGTCGTACCGGGGAGCTGTTTTTT	CASSQDSRTGELFF
many	TRBV20-1	TRBD2	TRBJ2-2	TGCAGTGCTATCCCGGGACTAGAAGCCGGCGGGGAGCTGTTTTTT	CSAIPGLEAGGELFF
few	TRBV11-2	.	TRBJ2-3	TGTGCCAGCAGACAGCCCGGACAGTTTGGTACAGATACGCAGTATTTT	CASRQPGQFGTDTQYF
.	TRBV7-8	.	TRBJ2-3	TGTGCCAGCAGCCTCCCATGGGATACGCAGTATTTT	CASSLPWDTQYF
few	TRBV10-3	TRBD2	TRBJ2-3	TGTGCCATCAGTGAAGGAGCGGGAGGGCCGAACACAGATACGCAGTATTTT	CAISEGAGGPNTDTQYF
many	TRBV29-1	.	TRBJ2-5	TGCAGCGTTGACGAGGAGACAGAGACCCAGTACTTC	CSVDEETETQYF
many	TRBV15	.	TRBJ1-1	TGTGCCACCAGCAGAGCAGACATTTCGAACACTGAAGCTTTCTTT	CATSRADISNTEAFF
.	TRBV7-3	.	TRBJ2-3	TGTGCCAGCAGCTCCGGGGCGGGGGCCGGGGAAGATACGCAGTATTTT	CASSSGAGAGEDTQYF
few	TRBV11-2	TRBD2	TRBJ2-2	TGTGCCAGCAGCTTAGGCGGGGGTCTCACCGGGGAGCTGTTTTTT	CASSLGGGLTGELFF
.	TRBV27	TRBD2	TRBJ2-5	TGTGCCAGCAGTCTCGGACTAGCGGTCGGAGAGACCCAGTACTTC	CASSLGLAVGETQYF
many	TRBV25-1	.	TRBJ2-3	TGTGCCAGCAGTGAATTTAAGGAGTGGGATACGCAGTATTTT	CASSEFKEWDTQYF
.	TRBV11-3	TRBD1	TRBJ2-3	TGTGCCAGCAGCCAACGGACAGGGGGCATCGCAGATACGCAGTATTTT	CASSQRTGGIADTQYF
.	TRBV5-6	TRBD1	TRBJ2-7	TGTGCCAGCAGCCCACTGACAGGGTCGGATACGGGGCAGTACTTC	CASSPLTGSDTGQYF
few	TRBV11-2	.	TRBJ2-3	TGTGCCAGCAGCTTGGGGTTAGGGGGATCGAGGTCGGGAGATACGCAGTATTTT	CASSLGLGGSRSGDTQYF
many	TRBV6-2/TRBV6-3	TRBD1	TRBJ1-6	TGTGCCAGCAGCTCGGACAGGGATAATTCACCCCTCCACTTT	CASSSDRDNSPLHF
many	TRBV3-1	.	TRBJ2-6	TGTGCCAGCAGCCGGGCTTCTGGGGCCAACGTCCTGACTTTC	CASSRASGANVLTF
few	TRBV7-3	.	TRBJ2-3	TGTGCCAGCAGCTTAATTTACGGAGATACGCAGTATTTT	CASSLIYGDTQYF
many	TRBV20-1	.	TRBJ2-2	TGCAGTGCTAGAGAAGTGCTGCTCACCGGGGAGCTGTTTTTT	CSAREVLLTGELFF
.	TRBV28	TRBD1	TRBJ2-7	TGTGCCAGCAGGGCGACCGGGACAGCTTTCTCCTACGAGCAGTACTTC	CASRATGTAFSYEQYF
few	TRBV6-5	.	TRBJ2-1	TGTGCCAGCGGATCGGTGATAAATGAGCAGTTCTTC	CASGSVINEQFF
.	TRBV2	TRBD1	TRBJ2-7	TGTGCCAGCACCATCGGTACAGGGGGCGCGGGGGAGCAGTACTTC	CASTIGTGGAGEQYF
few	TRBV3-1	.	TRBJ1-2	TGTGCCAGCAGCCTCCTTACAGGGCAGAGAGACTACACCTTC	CASSLLTGQRDYTF
few	TRBV21-1	.	TRBJ2-7	TGTGCCAGCACCCGGACACCGACGGAACTTTGCTCCTACGAGCAGTACTTC	CASTRTPTELCSYEQYF
.	TRBV27	.	TRBJ2-5	TGTGCCAGCAGTTTAGTCGGGGACCAAGGGACCCAGTACTTC	CASSLVGDQGTQYF
many	TRBV12-3/TRBV12-4	.	TRBJ2-6	TGTGCCAGCAGTTACAGGGTATCTGGGGCCAACGTCCTGACTTTC	CASSYRVSGANVLTF
.	TRBV5-1	.	TRBJ1-1	TGCGCCAGCAAGAATCCGAACACTGAAGCTTTCTTT	CASKNPNTEAFF